These 22 T cell receptor beta chains were all obtained from the same sample, sequenced in a study of persistence of HIV-infected CD4 T cells. The stimulus was lysate of CMV-infected fibroblasts, 9 to 10 ug/mL. CD40L/CD69 double-negative CD45RO-high memory CD4+ T cells were collected. This was the immunoSEQ version 4 assay in survey mode. TCRdb's copy holds only in-frame clones and misses some; the assay was immunoSEQ multiplex PCR. Of fewer than 35,000 clones listed, roughly 82% are singletons. No antigen is known for these receptors. This specimen consisted of CD4+ T cells sorted from PBMCs after 18-hour stimulation, obtained from a patient who received antiretroviral therapy. The receptor source for this set is an adult woman with HIV who was CMV-seropositive.

With respect to this clone: The identical CDR3 is also encoded by other nucleotide sequences in the sample. The rearrangement uses TRBV7-8 and TRBJ1-1; 8 nucleotides line up with TRBD1. The junction had 1 base not matched to a gene; V was cut back by 2 bases and J by 5 bases. The CDR3 covers 13 residues. Germline assignment: CDR1 SGHVS and CDR2 FQNEAQ. CDR3: CASSLTGGTEAFF. CDR3 coding DNA: TGTGCCAGCAGCTTAACAGGGGGAACTGAAGCTTTCTTT.

The V call is TRBV19, the J call TRBJ1-1; D is uncertain. CDR1 is LNHDA and CDR2 is SQIVND in the germline V gene (reference sequence). The CDR3 length is 13 residues. V was clipped by 5 bases and J by 5 bases, with 12 bases between them. The CDR3 here is CASSLQTGTEAFF. CDR3 DNA sequence: TGTGCCAGTAGTCTCCAAACGGGGACTGAAGCTTTCTTT.

J is TRBJ2-3 and V is TRBV5-1; 8 bases are a match to TRBD2. Losses at the gene ends were 4 bases for V and 3 bases for J; bases not matched to a gene: 10. Germline loops: CDR1 SGHRS, CDR2 YFSETQ. The CDR3 loop spans 16 amino acids. This CDR3 is CASSPKAGAGTDTQYF. CDR3 nucleotides: TGCGCCAGCAGCCCTAAAGCGGGGGCCGGGACAGATACGCAGTATTTT.

The table lists this clone with a few counts. The chain is built from TRBV29-1 and TRBJ1-1; weak D call: TRBD1 (5 bases). This CDR3 spans 14 amino acids. The germline CDR1 and CDR2 sequences are SQVTM and ANQGSEA. V shed 4 bases and J shed 0 bases, with 12 bases lying between them. The DNA of the CDR3 is TGCAGCGTTGCGGCGGGGCAGTTGAACACTGAAGCTTTCTTT. The encoded protein is CSVAAGQLNTEAFF. Based on the CDR3 plus reference TRBV29-1 and TRBJ1-1, the full variable domain is SAVISQKPSRDICQRGTSLTIQCQVDSQVTMMFWYRQQPGQSLTLIATANQGSEATYESGFVIDKFPISRPNLTFSTLTVSNMSPEDSSIYLCSVAAGQLNTEAFFGQGTRLTVV.

The V gene is TRBV30, the J gene TRBJ2-7; D may correspond to TRBD1 or TRBD2 (5 bases each). Germline CDR1 is GTSNPN and CDR2 is SVGIG (reference sequence). This CDR3 is 12 amino acids long. V lost 5 bases and J 4 bases, leaving 12 bases between the germline ends. CDR3 DNA sequence: TGTGCCTGGGGGGCCGGGGCGTACGAGCAGTACTTC. Residues: CAWGAGAYEQYF.

This chain uses TRBV10-2 with TRBJ1-4, with D hard to call. V lost 3 bases and J lost 0, with 14 bases in between. Germline values: CDR1 WSHSY, CDR2 SAAADI. The CDR3 has 17 amino acids. In nucleotides, the CDR3 is TGCGCCAGCAGTGAAGAGATCTTAGCTGCAACTAATGAAAAACTGTTTTTT. As protein: CASSEEILAATNEKLFF.

On this clone itself: Other DNA sequences in this specimen translate into the identical CDR3. This rearrangement joins TRBV9 to TRBJ1-1, with D tentatively TRBD1 (6 bases). Germline CDR1 and CDR2: SGDLS and YYNGEE. The CDR3 extends over 15 amino acids. The V gene lost 0 bases and the J gene lost 2 bases, with 11 bases spanning the gap. The CDR3 bases are TGTGCCAGCAGCGTAGTCTCAGGGGCTAACACTGAAGCTTTCTTT. This gives the protein CASSVVSGANTEAFF.

This clone was seen only once. V is TRBV5-4 and J is TRBJ2-3; 7 nucleotides match TRBD2. CDR1 is SGHNT, CDR2 YYREEE, per germline (reference sequence). Trimming at V came to 0 bases and at J to 1 base, leaving 2 bases not matched to a gene. The CDR3 length is 15 residues. CDR3 nucleotide sequence: TGTGCCAGCAGCTTGGTGAGCGGGGGCACAGATACGCAGTATTTT. Translating gives CASSLVSGGTDTQYF.

CDR3 sequence (DNA): TGTGCCAGCAGTGGCGACCAGGGGGCGGTCACCTACGAGCAGTACTTC. It is translated as CASSGDQGAVTYEQYF. V and J are TRBV2 and TRBJ2-7; 8 bases are shared with TRBD1. V was pared by 4 bases and J by 2 bases, with 10 bases of the junction left unmatched. The CDR3 has 16 amino acids. Per germline, CDR1 SNHLY and CDR2 FYNNEI.

This clone was counted once. The V gene is TRBV5-1, the J gene TRBJ2-2; D uncertain. Trimming removed 1 base at V and 3 bases at J, with 7 bases between. The CDR3 sequence is 14 residues long. Germline lookup yields CDR1 SGHRS and CDR2 YFSETQ. This CDR3 is CASSLRTDTGELFF. DNA of the CDR3: TGCGCCAGCAGCTTGCGGACGGACACCGGGGAGCTGTTTTTT.

The chain has TRBV7-2 and TRBJ2-1, with D perhaps being TRBD1 or TRBD2 (6 bases each). This CDR3 comprises 18 residues. Germline V lookup: CDR1 SGHTA, CDR2 FQGNSA. Trimming took 5 bases from V and 4 from J, leaving 24 bases between them. The DNA of the CDR3 is TGTGCCAGCAGCCCCGACGGGTGGGGGGCGGCTAGGTACAATGAGCAGTTCTTC. Its translation is CASSPDGWGAARYNEQFF. The full variable domain, its missing parts supplied by reference TRBV7-2 and TRBJ2-1, is GAGVSQSPSNKVTEKGKDVELRCDPISGHTALYWYRQSLGQGLEFLIYFQGNSAPDKSGLPSDRFSAERTGGSVSTLTIQRTQQEDSAVYLCASSPDGWGAARYNEQFFGPGTRLTVL.

V usage is TRBV5-4 and J usage is TRBJ1-2; D ambiguous. The CDR3 has 13 amino acids. V dropped 4 bases and J dropped 1 base, with 8 bases sitting between them. Germline CDR1 reads SGHNT; CDR2 reads YYREEE (reference sequence). Here the CDR3 DNA reads TGTGCCAGCAGCCCCCTTAATAACTATGGCTACACCTTC. Translating gives CASSPLNNYGYTF.

This clone has only one observation. The CDR3 DNA reads TGTGCCAGCAGGGGGACAGCATATAATTCACCCCTCCACTTT. Translating gives CASRGTAYNSPLHF. The V gene is TRBV25-1, the J gene TRBJ1-6; TRBD1 agrees at 7 bases. The V and J ends lost 6 bases and 4 bases, in that order; junction bases with no gene match: 3. Germline values: CDR1 MGHDK, CDR2 SYGVNS. This CDR3 is 14 amino acids long.

The chain has TRBV4-1 and TRBJ1-2; a possible D gene is TRBD1 (5 bases). In germline, CDR1 is MGHRA, CDR2 YSYEKL. V was cut by 4 bases and J by 7 bases, with 22 bases left in between. The CDR3 is 16 residues long. The DNA of the CDR3 is TGCGCCAGCAGCCCACCCTCCGCTCAGGGTGCGGTTGGCTACACCTTC. This encodes CASSPPSAQGAVGYTF.

The chain carries TRBV5-4 and TRBJ1-4; D ambiguous. Germline CDR1 SGHNT, CDR2 YYREEE (reference sequence). Deletions cut 4 bases from V and 7 bases from J, with 20 bases between. This CDR3 is 16 amino acids long. This chain's CDR3 is CASSRFEIGSAEKLFF. The CDR3, as DNA: TGTGCCAGCAGCCGTTTCGAAATAGGGTCGGCTGAAAAACTGTTTTTT. Filled out from reference TRBV5-4 and TRBJ1-4, the complete variable domain reads ETGVTQSPTHLIKTRGQQVTLRCSSQSGHNTVSWYQQALGQGPQFIFQYYREEENGRGNFPPRFSGLQFPNYSSELNVNALELDDSALYLCASSRFEIGSAEKLFFGSGTQLSVL.

This sequence joins TRBV12-3 or TRBV12-4 and TRBJ1-1; possible D gene TRBD1, 5 bases. CDR3 length: 13 residues. V shed 0 bases and J shed 5 bases, with 7 bases lying between them. The CDR3 DNA reads as TGTGCCAGCAGTTTAGCGCGGGGGACTGAAGCTTTCTTT. Its protein is CASSLARGTEAFF.

CDR3 sequence reads: CASSMDTPNTGELFF. The CDR3 nucleotides are TGTGCCAGCAGCATGGACACCCCGAACACCGGGGAGCTGTTTTTT. The V gene is TRBV2, the J gene TRBJ2-2; D might be TRBD1 (5 bases). V gave up 6 bases and J gave up 0 bases, with 11 bases separating them. The CDR3 totals 15 residues. Looked up from germline, CDR1 is SNHLY and CDR2 is FYNNEI.

The chain couples TRBV10-1 to TRBJ2-2; D is perhaps TRBD1 or TRBD2 (6 bases each). This CDR3 spans 15 amino acids. V lost 2 bases, J lost 4 bases, and 11 bases lay in between. CDR1 is WNHNN, CDR2 SYGVQD, per germline (reference sequence). The CDR3: CASSEARGGTGELFF. The CDR3 DNA is TGCGCCAGCAGTGAGGCCAGGGGAGGCACCGGGGAGCTGTTTTTT.

The chain uses TRBV2 and TRBJ2-3; D possibly corresponds to TRBD2 (5 bases). Per germline, CDR1 SNHLY and CDR2 FYNNEI. The CDR3 contains 14 residues. V lost 2 bases to trimming and J lost 4 bases, with 10 bases between them. The CDR3 nucleotides read TGTGCCAGCAGTGAATCTAGAGGGCCAGATACGCAGTATTTT. It encodes CASSESRGPDTQYF.

The chain employs TRBV3-1 (or the pseudogene TRBV3-2) and TRBJ2-2, with no clear D. In germline, CDR1 is LGHDT, CDR2 YNNKEL (reference sequence). This CDR3 spans 13 amino acids. Trimming removed 1 base at V and 0 bases at J, with 0 bases between. DNA for the CDR3: TGTGCCAGCAGCCAAGCGAACACCGGGGAGCTGTTTTTT. Encoded protein: CASSQANTGELFF.

J is TRBJ2-4 and V is TRBV9, with 11 positions matching TRBD1. Losses at the gene ends were 7 bases for V and 9 bases for J; bases not matched to a gene: 3. Germline lookup yields CDR1 SGDLS and CDR2 YYNGEE. CDR3 size: 12 residues. The CDR3 spells CASGGQGGIQYF. Written as DNA, the CDR3 is TGTGCCAGCGGGGGACAGGGGGGCATTCAGTACTTC. The full variable domain, completed using reference TRBV9 and TRBJ2-4, is DSGVTQTPKHLITATGQRVTLRCSPRSGDLSVYWYQQSLDQGLQFLIQYYNGEERAKGNILERFSAQQFPDLHSELNLSSLELGDSALYFCASGGQGGIQYFGAGTRLSVL.

The chain is built from TRBV5-6 and TRBJ1-1, with 11 nucleotides matching TRBD1. Germline lookup yields CDR1 SGHDT and CDR2 YYEEEE. The CDR3 loop spans 17 amino acids. V was pared by 2 bases and J by 8 bases, with 14 bases of the junction left unmatched. Here the CDR3 DNA reads TGTGCCAGCAGCTTCAGGACAGGGGGCGCCCGGAACAGGGAAGCTTTCTTT. Translated, it gives CASSFRTGGARNREAFF. The complete variable domain, with remaining parts taken from reference TRBV5-6 and TRBJ1-1, reads DAGVTQSPTHLIKTRGQQVTLRCSPKSGHDTVSWYQQALGQGPQFIFQYYEEEERQRGNFPDRFSGHQFPNYSSELNVNALLLGDSALYLCASSFRTGGARNREAFFGQGTRLTVV.